One and the same sample provided the 20 T cell receptor beta chains below, sequenced in a study of cytomegalovirus exposure and HLA in healthy donors. PCR amplification relied on 60 Vbeta primers (plus 13 Jbeta primers). TCRdb keeps only in-frame clones here, not all; method: immunoSEQ multiplex PCR. The sample includes about 190,000 clones, around 82% of them seen just once. The sequencing sample was made of PBMCs. These receptors all stem from a man between 18 and 29 years old in good health and CMV-seronegative.

CDR3 nucleotide sequence: TGTGCCAGCAGTCCGGGACAGGATAGCAATCAGCCCCAGCATTTT. It is translated as CASSPGQDSNQPQHF. The chain has TRBV27 and TRBJ1-5, with TRBD1 matching over 8 bases. Looked up from germline, CDR1 is MNHEY and CDR2 is SMNVEV (reference sequence). After removal of 5 bases from V and 0 bases from J, the junction contained 3 bases not matched to a gene. This CDR3 is 15 amino acids long.

The rearrangement uses TRBV4-3 and TRBJ2-2; a possible D gene is TRBD1 (6 bases). In germline, CDR1 is LGHNA, CDR2 YSLEER. The germline V and J ends were trimmed by 0 bases and 9 bases, with 11 bases remaining between them. The CDR3 is 14 residues long. In DNA form, the CDR3 reads TGCGCCAGCAGCCAAGATTTGGGACAAAGGGAGCTGTTTTTT. Amino acid sequence: CASSQDLGQRELFF.

This clone was seen just once. This sample also contains other DNA sequences that code for the same CDR3. The chain combines TRBV6-5 with TRBJ2-7; 7 nucleotides line up with TRBD1. The CDR3 extends over 12 amino acids. V shed 5 bases, J shed 6 bases, and the junction held 4 bases outside the gene matches. The germline V gene has CDR1 MNHEY and CDR2 SVGAGI. In DNA, the CDR3 is TGTGCCAGCAGTCTGACAGGGCGCGAGCAGTACTTC. Its translation: CASSLTGREQYF.

The gene calls are TRBV7-2 and TRBJ2-1, with TRBD2 matching 9 bases. CDR1 SGHTA and CDR2 FQGNSA come from the germline V gene. The length of the CDR3 is 15 residues. The ends lost 1 base at V and 9 bases at J; junction bases unmatched: 7. CDR3 region: CASSLDLAGSIEQFF. The CDR3 bases are TGTGCCAGCAGCTTAGACCTAGCGGGAAGTATTGAGCAGTTCTTC.

V and J are TRBV6-6 and TRBJ2-3; 7 bases agree with TRBD2. V lost 11 bases and J lost 3; bases outside the gene matches: 8. Germline CDR1 is MNHNY and CDR2 is SVGAGI (reference sequence). The CDR3 length is 13 residues. The CDR3 DNA follows: TGTGCCGGAGGGAGGGCGAGTACAGATACGCAGTATTTT. Translated, it gives CAGGRASTDTQYF.

In this sample, this clone turned up a few times. V and J are TRBV4-3 and TRBJ2-7; perhaps TRBD1 as D (6 bases). Trimming left V 0 bases short and J 1 base short, with 13 bases between. CDR1 is LGHNA, CDR2 YSLEER, per germline. The CDR3 is 16 residues long. The CDR3 nucleotides are TGCGCCAGCAGCCAAGATTCCCCAGGGGCATCCTACGAGCAGTACTTC. Protein sequence: CASSQDSPGASYEQYF.

V and J are TRBV5-1 and TRBJ2-1; 11 nucleotides align to TRBD2. This CDR3 region has 20 residues. Germline CDR1 reads SGHRS; CDR2 reads YFSETQ. The ends lost 3 bases at V and 4 bases at J; junction bases unmatched: 18. CDR3 DNA sequence: TGCGCCAGCAGCTGGCTCCCCGACTTAGCGGGAGGGCTCACTTACAATGAGCAGTTCTTC. Translating gives CASSWLPDLAGGLTYNEQFF. The full variable domain, its missing parts supplied by reference TRBV5-1 and TRBJ2-1, is KAGVTQTPRYLIKTRGQQVTLSCSPISGHRSVSWYQQTPGQGLQFLFEYFSETQRNKGNFPGRFSGRQFSNSRSEMNVSTLELGDSALYLCASSWLPDLAGGLTYNEQFFGPGTRLTVL.

The chain couples TRBV2 to TRBJ1-5; D remains ambiguous. V was clipped by 6 bases and J by 0 bases, with 6 bases between them. This CDR3 spans 13 amino acids. CDR1 and CDR2 (germline): SNHLY, FYNNEI. CDR3 protein: CASSPISNQPQHF. The CDR3 DNA follows: TGTGCCAGCAGCCCAATTAGCAATCAGCCCCAGCATTTT.

The chain links TRBV4-3 to TRBJ2-1; 7 positions agree with TRBD1. The ends lost 1 base at V and 3 bases at J; junction bases unmatched: 3. The germline CDR1 and CDR2 sequences are LGHNA and YSLEER. The CDR3 covers 15 residues. The CDR3 spells CASSQGGGFYNEQFF. In nucleotides, the CDR3 is TGCGCCAGCAGCCAAGGAGGGGGCTTCTACAATGAGCAGTTCTTC.

This clone occurred a few times. The rearrangement uses TRBV5-6 and TRBJ2-7; D possibly corresponds to TRBD1 (6 bases). The V gene lost 3 bases and the J gene lost 2 bases, with 9 bases spanning the gap. The CDR3 has 13 amino acids. The germline gives CDR1 SGHDT, CDR2 YYEEEE. CDR3 coding DNA: TGTGCCAGCAGCTCCGACAGGACCTACGAGCAGTACTTC. Translation gives CASSSDRTYEQYF.

As concerns this clone: Other DNA sequences in the same sample also yield this CDR3. J is TRBJ1-1 and V is TRBV20-1; D gene ambiguous. V lost 6 bases, J lost 0 bases, and 5 bases lay in between. The length of the CDR3 is 11 residues. Per the germline V gene, CDR1 is DFQATT and CDR2 is SNEGSKA (reference sequence). DNA of the CDR3: TGCAGTGCCAGGCTGAACACTGAAGCTTTCTTT. Translation gives CSARLNTEAFF.

The chain employs TRBV9 and TRBJ1-3, with TRBD1 identical over 7 bases. This CDR3 has 16 residues. Germline loops: CDR1 SGDLS, CDR2 YYNGEE. Trimming took 0 bases from V and 2 from J; bases not matched to a gene: 5. CDR3 protein: CASSVEPTGTGNTIYF. The CDR3 DNA reads as TGTGCCAGCAGCGTAGAGCCGACAGGGACTGGAAACACCATATATTTT.

The gene calls are TRBV9 and TRBJ1-2; 7 bases map to TRBD1. The CDR3 spans 17 residues. The V and J ends lost 3 bases and 8 bases, in that order; junction bases with no gene match: 19. From germline, CDR1 is SGDLS and CDR2 YYNGEE. The CDR3 here is CASSAGGRTGGLEGYTF. In DNA form, the CDR3 reads TGTGCCAGCAGCGCTGGGGGGCGGACAGGAGGGTTGGAAGGCTACACCTTC.

This clone was recorded only once. This rearrangement joins TRBV27 to TRBJ2-7; tentatively, D is TRBD1 (7 bases). Trimming cost V 6 bases and J 5 bases, with 20 bases left between them. Looked up from germline, CDR1 is MNHEY and CDR2 is SMNVEV (reference sequence). The CDR3 totals 15 residues. The CDR3 DNA is TGTGCCAGCAGCCCTTCGCGGGACAGATCCCACGAGCAGTACTTC. This gives the protein CASSPSRDRSHEQYF.

The genes are TRBV30 and TRBJ1-1, with no clear D. The germline CDR1 and CDR2 sequences are GTSNPN and SVGIG (reference sequence). Trimming cost V 0 bases and J 0 bases, with 8 bases left between them. The CDR3 is 14 residues long. CDR3 bases: TGTGCCTGGAGTGTAATGAGCATGAACACTGAAGCTTTCTTT. Translation gives CAWSVMSMNTEAFF.

CDR3 protein: CASSQGQESGNTIYF. Written as DNA, the CDR3 is TGCGCCAGCAGCCAAGGACAGGAATCTGGAAACACCATATATTTT. The chain carries TRBV4-1 and TRBJ1-3; D might be TRBD1 (6 bases). CDR3 length: 15 residues. CDR1 is MGHRA, CDR2 YSYEKL, per germline. Trimming took off 1 base at V and 1 base at J, with 8 bases between the two ends.

This clone appeared a single time. V is TRBV9 and J is TRBJ2-1; 10 bases map to TRBD2. The CDR3 consists of 14 residues. Germline lookup yields CDR1 SGDLS and CDR2 YYNGEE. V was pared by 4 bases and J by 8 bases, with 6 bases of the junction left unmatched. In DNA form, the CDR3 reads TGTGCCAGCAGCCCCACTAGCGGGGAGCATGAGCAGTTCTTC. This codes for CASSPTSGEHEQFF.

This clone was detected a few times. The chain carries TRBV29-1 and TRBJ1-2; possible D gene TRBD1, 6 bases. Trimming left V 2 bases short and J 4 bases short, with 11 bases between. Germline assignment: CDR1 SQVTM and CDR2 ANQGSEA. This CDR3 has 13 amino acids. This CDR3 reads CSVERRGSYGYTF. DNA of the CDR3: TGCAGCGTTGAACGCAGGGGAAGCTATGGCTACACCTTC. Filled out from reference TRBV29-1 and TRBJ1-2, the complete variable domain reads SAVISQKPSRDICQRGTSLTIQCQVDSQVTMMFWYRQQPGQSLTLIATANQGSEATYESGFVIDKFPISRPNLTFSTLTVSNMSPEDSSIYLCSVERRGSYGYTFGSGTRLTVV.

This chain connects TRBV30 to TRBJ1-2; D unresolved. There are 13 residues in the CDR3. Trimming removed 3 bases from V and 4 bases from J, with 12 bases in between. Germline CDR1 is GTSNPN and CDR2 is SVGIG (reference sequence). CDR3 protein: CAWSSGRPYGYTF. In DNA, the CDR3 is TGTGCCTGGAGCAGCGGGCGCCCCTATGGCTACACCTTC.

There are a few counts of this clone. The chain employs TRBV10-1 and TRBJ1-1; the D is unclear. V was cut by 3 bases and J by 1 base, with 6 bases left in between. Germline CDR1 and CDR2: WNHNN and SYGVQD (reference sequence). The CDR3 is made up of 13 amino acids. As DNA, the CDR3 is TGCGCCAGCAGTGAACAGAGGAACACTGAAGCTTTCTTT. It codes for CASSEQRNTEAFF.